The source of this TCR beta chain is a study of blood T cell repertoires in COVID-19. Between the trimmed V and J ends, which lost 2 bases and 6 bases, there was a span of 5 bases. CDR1 is MNHEY and CDR2 is SVGAGI in the germline V gene. There are 13 residues in the CDR3. TCRdb keeps only in-frame clones here, not all; method: immunoSEQ multiplex PCR. The profile shows about 120,000 clones, roughly 83% of them singletons. This chain links TRBV6-5 with TRBJ1-6; D not certain. The sequenced sample consisted of peripheral blood. The clonotype was recovered from a woman of 80 years or more with acute or convalescent COVID-19. The CDR3 is CASSYGSNSPLHF. CDR3 DNA sequence: TGTGCCAGCAGTTACGGCTCTAATTCACCCCTCCACTTT.